This TCR beta chain was captured by sequencing in a study of cytomegalovirus exposure and HLA in healthy donors. Looking at the study overall: Later, an analysis reported that the 120 or so validation repertoires had used the same platform as the 550 to 750 first-cohort repertoires.

This clone was observed a handful of times. Its antigen is unidentified. Overall study findings and caveats: It was reportedly the case that the classifier diagnosed cytomegalovirus status with high specificity and sensitivity. Subsequent analysis of the approximately 110 validation repertoires found a tendency for first-cohort TCR clusters to co-occur.

The V segment lost 4 bases and the J segment 5 bases; nucleotides outside the gene matches: 7. This CDR3 comprises 15 residues. Germline lookup yields CDR1 MDHEN and CDR2 SYDVKM. The table came from immunoSEQ multiplex PCR; TCRdb's copy has only in-frame clones and leaves some out. The data show 200,000 or so clones, 88% seen once. The receptor was derived from a woman aged 18-29 years in good health and CMV-seronegative. The chain recombines TRBV28 with TRBJ2-2, with 7 bases lining up with TRBD1. The source material was PBMCs. The CDR3 DNA is TGTGCCAGCAGTTCCGGGACAGTTTTAACCGGGGAGCTGTTTTTT. It encodes CASSSGTVLTGELFF. Based on the CDR3 plus reference TRBV28 and TRBJ2-2, the full variable domain is DVKVTQSSRYLVKRTGEKVFLECVQDMDHENMFWYRQDPGLGLRLIYFSYDVKMKEKGDIPEGYSVSREKKERFSLILESASTNQTSMYLCASSSGTVLTGELFFGEGSRLTVL.